This T cell receptor (beta chain) appears in the sequencing data of a study of graft-versus-host responses after intestinal transplantation (dated by TCRdb to about 2021). In terms of the full investigation: Multivisceral, liver-intestinal, or isolated intestinal transplants were received by the recipients. All recipients received anti-thymocyte globulin induction followed by maintenance tacrolimus and steroids for about three years. After intestinal transplantation, graft-versus-host and host-versus-graft alloreactive T cell clones were followed in the graft, circulation and bone marrow using bulk TCR-beta CDR3 sequencing. Alloreactive clones were identified by sequencing pre-transplant mixed lymphocyte reaction products and comparing them with unstimulated pre-transplant donor and recipient T cells. Of the 20 to 30 intestinal transplant recipients enrolled in the cohort, one of whom was a retransplant, a few patients without pretransplant specimens were excluded. Donor T cell macrochimerism was defined as a peak of at least 4% donor T cells among recipient peripheral blood mononuclear cells. Rather than going through the commercial service, samples from a few later patients were sequenced in-house on an Illumina MiSeq and processed with MiXCR. What the work shows at the level of the full study, not this receptor alone: The relatively low number and heterogeneity of intestinal transplant patients limited the conclusions. GvH clones turned up in recipient bone marrow, with some appearing earlier in ileal mucosa or blood, a pattern consistent with an intestinal mucosal origin. In patients with donor T cell macrochimerism, the allografts had high GvH to HvG T cell clonal ratios. Early after transplant, peak levels of circulating GvH clones were found to be associated with declines in HvG clones.

The library was prepared using the immunoSEQ multiplex PCR assay. High-throughput TCR-beta CDR3 sequencing of genomic DNA from most patients was performed by Adaptive Biotechnologies. The original methods were these. TCR sequencing data for 18 patients were retrieved from Adaptive's ImmunoSEQ software; three other patients were processed with MiXCR and VDJtools. CDR3 nucleotide sequences shared between donor and recipient were removed because the origin of such sequences could not be assigned. Alloreactive clones required at least 2-fold expansion over unstimulated cells and minimum CFSE-low frequency of 0.002% (template counts) or 0.001% (read counts). Clones were considered mappable if detected in sequenced pre-transplant spleen, lymph node, or MLR CFSE-low populations of the donor or recipient. The cumulative frequency of alloreactive clones was calculated as a percentage of all sequences, weighted by copy number. Not all clones reach the TCRdb copy of this immuneACCESS table, which keeps in-frame sequences only. Checked studies attribute under half of the gap to unresolved V genes and leave the rest unexplained. V and J calls and clone size are as listed in that table; D and trimming were resolved from the DNA. The sample data list some 46,000 clones, and around 93% of these were observed just once. The ten most abundant clones make up roughly 6% of the sample.

To note about this clone: Its cognate antigen has yet to be identified. One base away there is no much larger clone; base qualities are not given.

CDR1 SGHRS and CDR2 YFSETQ were looked up in the germline V gene. Trimming leaves V shorter by 3 bases and J shorter by 7 bases, with the junction holding 10 bases beyond the gene matches. Including cysteine and phenylalanine, the CDR3 has 17 amino acids. Only the CDR3 DNA stays, 51 bases, in frame from base 1. Blood samples were collected up to 4 times in the first month after transplant and then at least monthly when available. The source was PBMCs, collected approximately 740 days after a first intestinal transplant, on the day of a second. This TCR was sampled from a human patient who received an intestinal transplant, so some T cells may come from the graft donor. The V and J genes are TRBV5-1 and TRBJ2-1; TRBD2 lines up with 13 middle nucleotides. At the DNA level, the sequence is TGCGCCAGCAGCTCGGCAGGACTAGCGGGAGTAGGGAATGAGCAGTTCTTC. This encodes CASSSAGLAGVGNEQFF.